These 24 T cell receptor beta chains were sequenced from one sample in a study of T cell changes during pregnancy in multiple sclerosis. The table came from immunoSEQ multiplex PCR; TCRdb's copy has only in-frame clones and leaves some out. The table has roughly 97,000 clones, roughly nine tenths seen once. Sequencing used peripheral blood, obtained in the second trimester of pregnancy. The receptors stem from a female donor in good health, enrolled as a control in a pregnancy study.

The chain has TRBV6-5 and TRBJ1-5, with D possibly TRBD1 on 5 matching bases. This CDR3 spans 12 amino acids. Between the trimmed V and J ends, which lost 6 bases and 5 bases, there was a span of 8 bases. Germline CDR1 is MNHEY and CDR2 is SVGAGI. CDR3 loop: CASRAGDQPQHF. In DNA, the CDR3 is TGTGCCAGCAGAGCGGGGGATCAGCCCCAGCATTTT.

The chain has TRBV28 and TRBJ1-5; no reliable D call. V lost 1 base and J 0 bases, leaving 10 bases between the germline ends. The CDR3 runs to 16 residues. CDR1 and CDR2 from the germline V gene are MDHEN and SYDVKM. For the CDR3, the DNA is TGTGCCAGCAGTTTATTGTCGGCGGGTAGCAATCAGCCCCAGCATTTT. It specifies CASSLLSAGSNQPQHF.

The genes are TRBV13 and TRBJ1-5; D gene unclear. This CDR3 comprises 15 residues. Germline CDR1 reads PRHDT; CDR2 reads FYEKMQ (reference sequence). V lost 5 bases to trimming and J lost 4 bases, with 15 bases between them. This chain's CDR3 is CASSRGPRGNQPQHF. CDR3 sequence (DNA): TGTGCCAGCAGCAGAGGGCCTCGCGGAAATCAGCCCCAGCATTTT.

The chain carries TRBV19 and TRBJ1-1; D is unresolved. This CDR3 is built from 15 residues. The V gene's germline CDR1 is LNHDA and CDR2 SQIVND (reference sequence). Trimming took 3 bases from V and 3 from J, leaving 14 bases between them. The CDR3 loop reads CASSIIRTTHTEAFF. The CDR3 DNA sequence: TGTGCCAGTAGTATTATCCGAACCACTCACACTGAAGCTTTCTTT.

The genes are TRBV10-1 and TRBJ1-4; 10 bases align to TRBD1. In germline, CDR1 is WNHNN, CDR2 SYGVQD (reference sequence). Trimming removed 3 bases from V and 5 bases from J; junction bases left unmatched: 3. This CDR3 region has 15 residues. The CDR3 bases are TGCGCCAGCAGTGATCCGGGACAGGGGAATGAAAAACTGTTTTTT. Encoded protein: CASSDPGQGNEKLFF.

CDR3 DNA: TGTGCCAGCAGCCCGGTCGGGGGTCATACTGAAAAACTGTTTTTT. Residues: CASSPVGGHTEKLFF. The chain couples TRBV7-2 to TRBJ1-4; tentative D call: TRBD1 (5 bases). Germline lookup yields CDR1 SGHTA and CDR2 FQGNSA. V shed 5 bases and J shed 7 bases, with 17 bases lying between them. This CDR3 has 15 amino acids.

The J gene is TRBJ1-2, the V gene TRBV14; possibly TRBD1 for D (6 bases). Trimming stripped 4 bases from V and 8 bases from J, with 23 bases between. The CDR3 is made up of 16 amino acids. Germline CDR1 reads SGHDN; CDR2 reads FVKESK. The CDR3 DNA is TGTGCCAGCAGCCGGCTTTCGGACAGAAGTCTGGGGGGCTACACCTTC. Amino acids: CASSRLSDRSLGGYTF.

The chain carries TRBV9 and TRBJ1-1; D is uncertain. Trimming took off 0 bases at V and 0 bases at J, with 9 bases between the two ends. The CDR3 totals 15 residues. The germline V gene has CDR1 SGDLS and CDR2 YYNGEE. CDR3 sequence: CASSVDMTMNTEAFF. CDR3 DNA: TGTGCCAGCAGCGTAGATATGACAATGAACACTGAAGCTTTCTTT.

CDR3 sequence (DNA): TGTGCCAGCAGCCCCCGGACTAGCGGGGCGGGGGAGCTGTTTTTT. It yields the protein CASSPRTSGAGELFF. The chain links TRBV7-2 to TRBJ2-2; 12 bases map to TRBD2. The germline V gene encodes CDR1 SGHTA and CDR2 FQGNSA. The V segment lost 5 bases and the J segment 8 bases; nucleotides outside the gene matches: 6. The CDR3 is 15 amino acids.

The table lists this clone with a few counts. The chain is built from TRBV6-5 and TRBJ1-5; D remains unclear. V was trimmed by 5 bases and J by 3 bases, leaving 11 bases between them. The germline V gene encodes CDR1 MNHEY and CDR2 SVGAGI. There are 14 residues in the CDR3. CDR3 coding DNA: TGTGCCAGCAGTCGAGGGATAGACAATCAGCCCCAGCATTTT. Protein: CASSRGIDNQPQHF.

Only a few counts were recorded for this clone. The V gene is TRBV11-1, the J gene TRBJ2-2, with 12 bases that match TRBD2. Per the germline V gene, CDR1 is SGHAT and CDR2 is FQDESV (reference sequence). This CDR3 region has 17 residues. Trimming removed 3 bases from V and 4 bases from J; junction bases left unmatched: 6. The CDR3 region is CASSFTSGGPSTGELFF. The CDR3 DNA follows: TGTGCCAGCAGCTTTACTAGCGGGGGGCCCAGCACCGGGGAGCTGTTTTTT.

This clone was detected once. The V and J genes are TRBV7-9 and TRBJ2-7; 8 bases match TRBD2. Germline CDR1 SEHNR, CDR2 FQNEAQ (reference sequence). With 5 bases clipped from V and 2 bases from J, the junction kept 8 bases outside the gene matches. There are 15 residues in the CDR3. CDR3 sequence (DNA): TGTGCCAGCAGCCCTCGACTAGCGCTTACCTACGAGCAGTACTTC. This translates into CASSPRLALTYEQYF. The full variable domain, its missing parts supplied by reference TRBV7-9 and TRBJ2-7, is DTGVSQNPRHKITKRGQNVTFRCDPISEHNRLYWYRQTLGQGPEFLTYFQNEAQLEKSRLLSDRFSAERPKGSFSTLEIQRTEQGDSAMYLCASSPRLALTYEQYFGPGTRLTVT.

In its sample, this clone was seen once. The chain is built from TRBV5-6 and TRBJ1-3; 7 bases agree with TRBD1. The length of the CDR3 is 16 residues. V trimming: 4 bases; J trimming: 2 bases; junction bases outside the gene matches: 9. In germline, CDR1 is SGHDT, CDR2 YYEEEE. The CDR3 loop is CASSIMTGYTGNTIYF. For the CDR3, the DNA is TGTGCCAGCAGCATTATGACAGGGTATACTGGAAACACCATATATTTT. Looking up the rest from reference TRBV5-6 and TRBJ1-3 gives the full variable domain: DAGVTQSPTHLIKTRGQQVTLRCSPKSGHDTVSWYQQALGQGPQFIFQYYEEEERQRGNFPDRFSGHQFPNYSSELNVNALLLGDSALYLCASSIMTGYTGNTIYFGEGSWLTVV.

V gene TRBV30 combines with J gene TRBJ2-2; 8 nucleotides match TRBD2. V lost 2 bases and J lost 4; bases outside the gene matches: 9. The V gene's germline CDR1 is GTSNPN and CDR2 SVGIG (reference sequence). This CDR3 is 16 amino acids long. CDR3 sequence: CAWSRRLAGRTGELFF. The CDR3, as DNA: TGTGCCTGGAGTCGACGGCTAGCGGGCCGCACCGGGGAGCTGTTTTTT.

The chain joins TRBV19 to TRBJ2-7; a weak D match, TRBD1 (5 bases). This CDR3 region has 13 residues. V shed 4 bases and J shed 3 bases, with 10 bases lying between them. Per the germline V gene, CDR1 is LNHDA and CDR2 is SQIVND (reference sequence). In DNA, the CDR3 is TGTGCCAGTAGTAAGTCCAGGGACTACGAGCAGTACTTC. Encoded protein: CASSKSRDYEQYF.

The gene calls are TRBV6-5 and TRBJ2-1, with 10 bases lining up with TRBD2. This CDR3 is built from 14 residues. CDR1 is MNHEY, CDR2 SVGAGI, per germline. The trim removed 5 bases at V and 7 bases at J, leaving 5 bases unmatched. The DNA for the CDR3 is TGTGCCAGCAGTCGGACTAGCGGTTGGAATGAGCAGTTCTTC. Translated, it gives CASSRTSGWNEQFF.

The DNA of the CDR3 is TGTGCCAGCAGCGTAGAACTACAGGCCTCCGGGGAGCTGTTTTTT. The encoded protein is CASSVELQASGELFF. The chain links TRBV9 to TRBJ2-2; D is possibly TRBD1 (5 bases). Per the germline V gene, CDR1 is SGDLS and CDR2 is YYNGEE. Trimming shortened V by 0 bases and J by 6 bases, and 12 bases separated the two germline ends. CDR3 length: 15 residues.

This chain connects TRBV9 to TRBJ2-3; possibly TRBD1 for D (6 bases). CDR3 length: 16 amino acids. V lost 5 bases to trimming and J lost 2 bases, with 18 bases between them. Germline V gene data show CDR1 as SGDLS and CDR2 as YYNGEE. The CDR3 region is CASSPSDRYFTDTQYF. The CDR3, as DNA: TGTGCCAGCAGTCCCTCTGACAGGTACTTCACAGATACGCAGTATTTT.

V gene TRBV18 combines with J gene TRBJ1-2, with D possibly TRBD1 on 5 matching bases. V lost 1 base, J lost 6 bases, and 15 bases lay in between. Germline CDR1 and CDR2: KGHSH and LQKENI. This CDR3 region has 15 residues. CDR3 in amino acids: CASSPLPGIADGYTF. In nucleotides, the CDR3 is TGTGCCAGCTCACCACTTCCAGGGATCGCAGATGGCTACACCTTC.

This clone was seen once. V is TRBV6-5 and J is TRBJ1-2; TRBD1 is a possible D gene (6 bases). V was cut by 2 bases and J by 8 bases, with 18 bases left in between. This CDR3 comprises 15 residues. In germline, CDR1 is MNHEY, CDR2 SVGAGI. The CDR3 reads CASSYRGKGYGGYTF. The CDR3 DNA is TGTGCCAGCAGTTACAGGGGGAAGGGTTATGGGGGCTACACCTTC.

This chain links TRBV6-4 with TRBJ2-2; D may be TRBD1 (5 bases). CDR1 and CDR2 (germline): MRHNA, SNTAGT. The CDR3 sequence is 15 residues long. The V end lost 2 bases, the J end lost 6 bases, and 13 bases lay between the germline ends. The CDR3 region is CASSDPTTGAGELFF. CDR3 coding DNA: TGTGCCAGCAGTGACCCGACCACAGGAGCCGGGGAGCTGTTTTTT.

This sequence joins TRBV5-6 and TRBJ2-7; D is ambiguous. The V end was cut by 0 bases, the J end by 6 bases, with 4 bases between. Germline V lookup: CDR1 SGHDT, CDR2 YYEEEE. The CDR3 is 11 residues long. The CDR3 spells CASSLAFEQYF. The DNA of the CDR3 is TGTGCCAGCAGCTTGGCCTTCGAGCAGTACTTC.

A note on this clone: At one of its ends the junction is not consistent with the germline gene, which may arise from a read error. The chain couples TRBV5-6 to TRBJ1-2; TRBD1 matches at 8 bases. This CDR3 is built from 11 residues. Germline V gene data show CDR1 as SGHDT and CDR2 as YYEEEE. The CDR3 reads CASSLLGTGYF. Here the CDR3 DNA reads TGTGCCAGCAGCCTTCTCGGGACAGGTTATTTC.

This chain links TRBV10-3 with TRBJ2-5; 12 bases fit TRBD2. Germline-derived CDR1 and CDR2 are ENHRY and SYGVKD. The CDR3 loop spans 16 amino acids. Trimming at V came to 4 bases and at J to 0 bases, leaving 3 bases not matched to a gene. CDR3 DNA sequence: TGTGCCATCAGTGTCGGACTAGCGGGGCACCAAGAGACCCAGTACTTC. It specifies CAISVGLAGHQETQYF.